The rows below give T cell receptor beta chains drawn from one sample of a study of vaccination effects on CD4 cells after COVID-19. These receptors' antigens are unknown. Assay used: immunoSEQ multiplex PCR; TCRdb lists only in-frame clones, some missing. The data contain roughly 24,000 clones, under 85% of them singletons. Sequencing was performed on CD4+ T cells from PBMCs cultured with HCoV-NL63 spike peptides, taken after COVID-19 vaccination. The receptors stem from a human donor who received a COVID-19 vaccine. Both conserved end residues are part of each CDR3. D genes are given only for firm matches. The size entry is marked missing in some rows and otherwise reads once, few, many or a size class.

v_gene: TRBV28
abundance: NA
j_gene: TRBJ1-4
d_gene: NA
len: 14
CDR3aa: CASSLFGGNEKLFF
CDR3nt: TGTGCCAGCAGTTTATTCGGGGGTAATGAAAAACTGTTTTTT

v_gene: TRBV12-3/TRBV12-4
abundance: NA
j_gene: TRBJ1-2
d_gene: NA
len: 13
CDR3aa: CASSYGGGYGYTF
CDR3nt: TGTGCCAGCAGTTATGGGGGGGGCTATGGCTACACCTTC

v_gene: TRBV10-3
abundance: NA
j_gene: TRBJ2-5
d_gene: TRBD1
len: 18
CDR3aa: CAISDNMGTGGVQETQYF
CDR3nt: TGTGCCATCAGTGACAATATGGGGACAGGGGGTGTTCAGGAGACCCAGTACTTC

v_gene: TRBV11-2
abundance: once
j_gene: TRBJ1-2
d_gene: NA
len: 15
CDR3aa: CASRKLSGQPDGYTF
CDR3nt: TGTGCCAGCAGGAAACTCTCTGGACAGCCGGATGGCTACACCTTC

v_gene: TRBV4-1
abundance: NA
j_gene: TRBJ2-3
d_gene: TRBD2
len: 17
CDR3aa: CASSQDPGLAGTDTQYF
CDR3nt: TGCGCCAGCAGCCAAGATCCTGGGCTAGCGGGCACAGATACGCAGTATTTT

v_gene: TRBV16
abundance: NA
j_gene: TRBJ2-7
d_gene: NA
len: 14
CDR3aa: CASSGTEVSYEQYF
CDR3nt: TGTGCCAGCAGCGGGACGGAAGTCTCCTACGAGCAGTACTTC

v_gene: TRBV7-2
abundance: NA
j_gene: TRBJ1-6
d_gene: NA
len: 15
CDR3aa: CASSLGQGTRSPLHF
CDR3nt: TGTGCCAGCAGCTTAGGTCAGGGGACGCGCTCACCCCTCCACTTT

v_gene: TRBV7-2
abundance: NA
j_gene: TRBJ1-5
d_gene: NA
len: 15
CDR3aa: CASRPQGASNQPQHF
CDR3nt: TGTGCCAGCAGGCCACAGGGTGCTAGCAATCAGCCCCAGCATTTT

v_gene: TRBV18
abundance: few
j_gene: TRBJ1-1
d_gene: NA
len: 12
CDR3aa: CASSPGRAEAFF
CDR3nt: TGTGCCAGCTCCCCCGGACGCGCTGAAGCTTTCTTT

v_gene: TRBV5-6
abundance: NA
j_gene: TRBJ2-1
d_gene: TRBD2
len: 15
CDR3aa: CASSFGAGDYNEQFF
CDR3nt: TGTGCCAGCAGCTTCGGGGCGGGAGACTACAATGAGCAGTTCTTC